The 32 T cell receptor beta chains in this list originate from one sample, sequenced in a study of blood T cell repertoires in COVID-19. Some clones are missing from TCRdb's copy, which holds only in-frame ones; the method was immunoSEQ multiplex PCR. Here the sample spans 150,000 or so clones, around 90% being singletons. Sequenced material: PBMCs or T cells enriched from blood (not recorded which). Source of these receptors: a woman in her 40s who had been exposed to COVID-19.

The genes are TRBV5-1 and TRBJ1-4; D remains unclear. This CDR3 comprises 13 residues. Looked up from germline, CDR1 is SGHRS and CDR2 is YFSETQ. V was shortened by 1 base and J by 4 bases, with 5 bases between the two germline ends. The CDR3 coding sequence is TGCGCCAGCAGCTTGCAGATTAATGAAAAACTGTTTTTT. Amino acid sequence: CASSLQINEKLFF.

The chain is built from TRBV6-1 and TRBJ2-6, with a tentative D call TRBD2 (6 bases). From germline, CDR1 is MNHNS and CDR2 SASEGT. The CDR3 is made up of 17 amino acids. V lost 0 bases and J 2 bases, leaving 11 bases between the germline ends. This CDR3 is CASSEASGVTGANVLTF. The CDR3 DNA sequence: TGTGCCAGCAGTGAAGCGTCGGGGGTGACTGGGGCCAACGTCCTGACTTTC.

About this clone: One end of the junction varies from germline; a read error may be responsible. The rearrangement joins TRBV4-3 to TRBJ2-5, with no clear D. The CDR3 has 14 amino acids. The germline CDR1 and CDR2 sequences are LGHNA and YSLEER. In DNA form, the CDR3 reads TGCGCCAGTAGCCAAGCTGGCGGAGAAGAGACCCAGTACTTC. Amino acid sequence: CASSQAGGEETQYF.

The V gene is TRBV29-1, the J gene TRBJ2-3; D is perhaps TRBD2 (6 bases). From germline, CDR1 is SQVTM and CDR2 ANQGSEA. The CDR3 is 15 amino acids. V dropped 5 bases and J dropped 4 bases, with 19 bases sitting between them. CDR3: CSVWGLATRADTQYF. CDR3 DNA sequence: TGCAGCGTTTGGGGACTGGCAACAAGGGCAGATACGCAGTATTTT.

This CDR3 is CASSQVRGSSYEQYF. The CDR3 nucleotides are TGTGCCAGCAGCCAAGTCAGGGGGAGCTCCTACGAGCAGTACTTC. The J gene is TRBJ2-7, the V gene TRBV3-1 (or the pseudogene TRBV3-2), with 7 bases aligning to TRBD1. Germline lookup yields CDR1 LGHDT and CDR2 YNNKEL (reference sequence). CDR3 length: 15 residues. With V trimmed by 1 base and J by 0 bases, 3 bases remained unmatched.

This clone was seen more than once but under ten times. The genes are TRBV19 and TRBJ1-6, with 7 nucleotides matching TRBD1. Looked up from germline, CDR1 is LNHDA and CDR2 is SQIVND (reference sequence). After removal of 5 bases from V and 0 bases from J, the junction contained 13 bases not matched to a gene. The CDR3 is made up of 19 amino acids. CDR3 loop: CASSFYQVRGSSYNSPLHF. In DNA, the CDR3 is TGTGCCAGTAGTTTCTACCAAGTCAGGGGGAGCTCCTATAATTCACCCCTCCACTTT.

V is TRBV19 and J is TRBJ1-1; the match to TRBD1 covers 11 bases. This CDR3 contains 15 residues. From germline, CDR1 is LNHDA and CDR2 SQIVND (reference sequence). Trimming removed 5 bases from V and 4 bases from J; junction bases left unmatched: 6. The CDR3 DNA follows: TGTGCCAGTAGTTCGCACGGGACAGGGGGCACTGAAGCTTTCTTT. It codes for CASSSHGTGGTEAFF.

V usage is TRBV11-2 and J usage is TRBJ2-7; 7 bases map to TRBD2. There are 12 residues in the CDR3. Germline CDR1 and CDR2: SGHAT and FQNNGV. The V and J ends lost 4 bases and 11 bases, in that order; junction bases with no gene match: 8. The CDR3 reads CASSSTLAPEYF. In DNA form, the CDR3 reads TGTGCCAGCAGCTCAACACTAGCGCCGGAGTACTTC.

The CDR3 region has the DNA TGTGCCAGCAGCCAAGCGGGGGGGGTTGAGACCCAGTACTTC. Translation gives CASSQAGGVETQYF. This chain links TRBV3-1 (or the pseudogene TRBV3-2) with TRBJ2-5, with 8 positions matching TRBD2. The J segment lost 5 bases and the V segment lost 1 base, leaving 3 bases of the junction unmatched. Germline V lookup: CDR1 LGHDT, CDR2 YNNKEL (reference sequence). The CDR3 has 14 amino acids.

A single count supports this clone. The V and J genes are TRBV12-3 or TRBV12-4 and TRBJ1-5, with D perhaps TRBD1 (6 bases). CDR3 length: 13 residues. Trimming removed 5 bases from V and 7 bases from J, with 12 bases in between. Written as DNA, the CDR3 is TGTGCCAGCAGTGCCGGACAGCCCCAGCCCCAGCATTTT. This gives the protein CASSAGQPQPQHF.

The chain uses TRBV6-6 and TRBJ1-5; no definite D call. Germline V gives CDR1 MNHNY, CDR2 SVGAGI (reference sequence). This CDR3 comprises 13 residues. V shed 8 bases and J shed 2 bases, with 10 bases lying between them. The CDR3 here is CASLQRGNQPQHF. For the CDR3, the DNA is TGTGCCAGCCTCCAGAGGGGCAATCAGCCCCAGCATTTT.

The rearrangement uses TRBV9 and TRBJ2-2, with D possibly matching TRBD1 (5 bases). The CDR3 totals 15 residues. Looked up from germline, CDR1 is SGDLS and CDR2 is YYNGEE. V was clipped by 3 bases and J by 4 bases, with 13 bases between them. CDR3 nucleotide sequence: TGTGCCAGCAGCGCCCTAGACAGCTTCACCGGGGAGCTGTTTTTT. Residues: CASSALDSFTGELFF.

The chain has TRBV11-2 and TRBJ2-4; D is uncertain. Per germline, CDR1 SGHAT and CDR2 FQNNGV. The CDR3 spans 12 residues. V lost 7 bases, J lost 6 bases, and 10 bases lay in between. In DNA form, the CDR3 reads TGTGCCAGCACCTGGCAGGCAAACATTCAGTACTTC. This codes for CASTWQANIQYF.

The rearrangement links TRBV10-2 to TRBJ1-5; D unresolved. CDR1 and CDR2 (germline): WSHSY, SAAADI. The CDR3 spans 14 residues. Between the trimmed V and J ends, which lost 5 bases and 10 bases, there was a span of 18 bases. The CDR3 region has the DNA TGCGCCAGCAGTAGAACAGAGATCTCAGTCCCCCAGCATTTT. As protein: CASSRTEISVPQHF.

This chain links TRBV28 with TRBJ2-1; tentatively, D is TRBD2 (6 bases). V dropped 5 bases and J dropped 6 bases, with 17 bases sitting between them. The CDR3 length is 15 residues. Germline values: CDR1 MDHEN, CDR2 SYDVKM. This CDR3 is CASSRPGTLFNEQFF. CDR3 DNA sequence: TGTGCCAGCAGTCGGCCCGGGACTCTTTTCAATGAGCAGTTCTTC.

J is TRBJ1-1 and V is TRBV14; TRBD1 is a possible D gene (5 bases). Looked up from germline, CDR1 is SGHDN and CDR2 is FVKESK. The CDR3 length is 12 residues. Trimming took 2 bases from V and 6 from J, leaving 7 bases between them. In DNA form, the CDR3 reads TGTGCCAGCAGCCAAAAAGGGGCTGAAGCTTTCTTT. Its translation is CASSQKGAEAFF.

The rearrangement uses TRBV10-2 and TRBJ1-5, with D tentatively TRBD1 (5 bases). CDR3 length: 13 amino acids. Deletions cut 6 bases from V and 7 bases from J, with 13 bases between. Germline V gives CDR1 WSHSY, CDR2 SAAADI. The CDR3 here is CASREQGTQPQHF. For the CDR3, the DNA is TGCGCCAGCAGGGAGCAGGGTACGCAGCCCCAGCATTTT.

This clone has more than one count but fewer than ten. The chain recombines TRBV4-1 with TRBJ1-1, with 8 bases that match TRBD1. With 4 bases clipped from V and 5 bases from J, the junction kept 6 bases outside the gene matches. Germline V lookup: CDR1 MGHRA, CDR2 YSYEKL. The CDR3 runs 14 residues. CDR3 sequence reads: CASSPGRGRTEAFF. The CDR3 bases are TGCGCCAGCAGCCCAGGCAGGGGGCGGACTGAAGCTTTCTTT.

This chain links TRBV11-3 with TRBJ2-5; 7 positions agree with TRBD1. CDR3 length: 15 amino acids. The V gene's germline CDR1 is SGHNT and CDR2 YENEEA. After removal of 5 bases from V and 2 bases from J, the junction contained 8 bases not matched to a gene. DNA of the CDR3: TGTGCCAGCAGCGCACGACAGGGTCCACAAGAGACCCAGTACTTC. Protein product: CASSARQGPQETQYF.

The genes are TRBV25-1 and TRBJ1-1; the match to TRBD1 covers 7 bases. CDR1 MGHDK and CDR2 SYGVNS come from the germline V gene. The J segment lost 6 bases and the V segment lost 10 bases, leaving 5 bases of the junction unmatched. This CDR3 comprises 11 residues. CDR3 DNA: TGTGCCACGATCCAGGGGGCTGAAGCTTTCTTT. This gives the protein CATIQGAEAFF.

The CDR3 DNA reads as TGTGCCAGCAGCCCCCAGATCCATCTCCAAAAGAGCAGGAATCCAAAAGAGCAGTTCTTC. As protein: CASSPQIHLQKSRNPKEQFF. The chain has TRBV7-3 and TRBJ2-1; no reliable D call. CDR1 SGHTA and CDR2 FQGTGA come from the germline V gene. There are 20 residues in the CDR3. V shed 5 bases and J shed 10 bases, with 36 bases lying between them.

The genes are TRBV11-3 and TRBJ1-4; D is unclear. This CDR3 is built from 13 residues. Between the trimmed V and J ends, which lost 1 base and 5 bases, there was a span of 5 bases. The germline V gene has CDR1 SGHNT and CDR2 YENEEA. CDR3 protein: CASSLGQNEKLFF. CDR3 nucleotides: TGTGCCAGCAGCTTAGGTCAAAATGAAAAACTGTTTTTT. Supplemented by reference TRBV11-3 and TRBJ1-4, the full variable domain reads EAGVVQSPRYKIIEKKQPVAFWCNPISGHNTLYWYLQNLGQGPELLIRYENEEAVDDSQLPKDRFSAERLKGVDSTLKIQPAELGDSAVYLCASSLGQNEKLFFGSGTQLSVL.

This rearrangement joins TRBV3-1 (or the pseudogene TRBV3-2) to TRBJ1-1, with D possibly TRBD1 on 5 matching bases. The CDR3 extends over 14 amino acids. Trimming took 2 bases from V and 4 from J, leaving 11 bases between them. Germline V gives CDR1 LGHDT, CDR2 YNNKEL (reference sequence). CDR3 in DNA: TGTGCCAGCAGCCAACAGGGAACAGTCACTGAAGCTTTCTTT. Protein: CASSQQGTVTEAFF.

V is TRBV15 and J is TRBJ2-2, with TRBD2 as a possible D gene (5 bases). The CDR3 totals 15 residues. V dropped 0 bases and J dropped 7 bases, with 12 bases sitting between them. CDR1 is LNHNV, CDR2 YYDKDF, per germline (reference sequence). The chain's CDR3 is CATSREGGTGGELFF. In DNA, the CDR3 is TGTGCCACCAGCAGAGAAGGAGGTACCGGCGGGGAGCTGTTTTTT.

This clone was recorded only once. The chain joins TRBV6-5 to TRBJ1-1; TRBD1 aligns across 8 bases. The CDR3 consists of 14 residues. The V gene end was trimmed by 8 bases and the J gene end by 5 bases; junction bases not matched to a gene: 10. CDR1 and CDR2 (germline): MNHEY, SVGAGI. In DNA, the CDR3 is TGTGCCAGCGTCCGACAGGGGACGGGGACTGAAGCTTTCTTT. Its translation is CASVRQGTGTEAFF.

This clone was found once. The chain's CDR3 is CASSRRTGGEETQYF. As DNA, the CDR3 is TGTGCCAGCAGCCGACGGACAGGGGGGGAGGAGACCCAGTACTTC. The genes are TRBV14 and TRBJ2-5; 10 bases match TRBD1. The CDR3 is 15 residues long. V shed 4 bases and J 5 bases; nucleotides not matched to a gene: 7. CDR1 and CDR2 (germline): SGHDN, FVKESK.

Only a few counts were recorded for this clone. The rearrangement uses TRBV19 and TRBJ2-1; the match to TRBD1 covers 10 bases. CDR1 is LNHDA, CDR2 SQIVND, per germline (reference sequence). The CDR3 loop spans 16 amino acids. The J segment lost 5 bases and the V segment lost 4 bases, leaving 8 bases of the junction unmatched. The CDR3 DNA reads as TGTGCCAGTAGTAGCCGGGACAGGGGTCGGGACAATGAGCAGTTCTTC. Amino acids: CASSSRDRGRDNEQFF.

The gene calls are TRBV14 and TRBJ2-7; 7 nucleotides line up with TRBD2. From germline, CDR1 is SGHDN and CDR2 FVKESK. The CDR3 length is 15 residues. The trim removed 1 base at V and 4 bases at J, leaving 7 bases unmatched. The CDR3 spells CASSQASGATYEQYF. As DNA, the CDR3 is TGTGCCAGCAGCCAAGCGAGCGGGGCAACATACGAGCAGTACTTC.

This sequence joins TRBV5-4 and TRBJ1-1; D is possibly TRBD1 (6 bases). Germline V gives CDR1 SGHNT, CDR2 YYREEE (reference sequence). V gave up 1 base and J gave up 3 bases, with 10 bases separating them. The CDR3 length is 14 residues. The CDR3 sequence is CASSLSAGDTEAFF. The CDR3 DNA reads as TGTGCCAGCAGCTTGTCGGCAGGGGACACTGAAGCTTTCTTT.

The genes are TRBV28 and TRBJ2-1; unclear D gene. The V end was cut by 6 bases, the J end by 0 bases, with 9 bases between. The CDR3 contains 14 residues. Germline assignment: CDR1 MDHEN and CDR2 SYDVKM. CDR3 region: CASRGSPSYNEQFF. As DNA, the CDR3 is TGTGCCAGCAGGGGTAGCCCCTCCTACAATGAGCAGTTCTTC.

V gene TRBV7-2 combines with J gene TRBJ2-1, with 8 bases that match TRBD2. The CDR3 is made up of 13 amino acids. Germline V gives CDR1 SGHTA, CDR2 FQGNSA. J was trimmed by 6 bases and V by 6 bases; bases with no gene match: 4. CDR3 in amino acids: CASRPRGGNEQFF. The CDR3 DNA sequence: TGTGCCAGCAGGCCTCGGGGGGGCAATGAGCAGTTCTTC. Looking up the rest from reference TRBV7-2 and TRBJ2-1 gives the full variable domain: GAGVSQSPSNKVTEKGKDVELRCDPISGHTALYWYRQSLGQGLEFLIYFQGNSAPDKSGLPSDRFSAERTGGSVSTLTIQRTQQEDSAVYLCASRPRGGNEQFFGPGTRLTVL.

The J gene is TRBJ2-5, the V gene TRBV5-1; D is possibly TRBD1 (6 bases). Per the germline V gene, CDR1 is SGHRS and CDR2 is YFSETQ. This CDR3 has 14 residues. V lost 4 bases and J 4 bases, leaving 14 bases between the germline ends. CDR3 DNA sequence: TGCGCCAGCAGCGCACAGGGTGCGGGAGAGACCCAGTACTTC. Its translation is CASSAQGAGETQYF.